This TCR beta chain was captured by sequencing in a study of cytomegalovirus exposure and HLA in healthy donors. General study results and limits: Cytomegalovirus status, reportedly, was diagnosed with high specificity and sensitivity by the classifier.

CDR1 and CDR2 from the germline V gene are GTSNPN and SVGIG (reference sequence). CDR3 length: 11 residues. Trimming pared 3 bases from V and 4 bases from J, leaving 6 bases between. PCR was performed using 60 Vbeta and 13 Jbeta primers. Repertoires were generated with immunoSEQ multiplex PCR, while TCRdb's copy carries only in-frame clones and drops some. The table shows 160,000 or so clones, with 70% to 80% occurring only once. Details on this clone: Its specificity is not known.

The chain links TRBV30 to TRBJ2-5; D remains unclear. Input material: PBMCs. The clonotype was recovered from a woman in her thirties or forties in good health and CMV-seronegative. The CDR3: CAWSPRETQYF. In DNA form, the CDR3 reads TGTGCCTGGAGCCCCCGAGAGACCCAGTACTTC. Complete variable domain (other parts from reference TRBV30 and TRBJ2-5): SQTIHQWPATLVQPVGSPLSLECTVEGTSNPNLYWYRQAAGRGLQLLFYSVGIGQISSEVPQNLSASRPQDRQFILSSKKLLLSDSGFYLCAWSPRETQYFGPGTRLLVL.